This T cell receptor (beta chain) was obtained from a study of T cells after yellow fever vaccination (dated by TCRdb to the late 2010s). Background on the whole study: The SMART-Seq v4 Ultra Low Input RNA kit was used to prepare libraries from fractions with low cell numbers. The cohort comprised two healthy male donors, one aged 18 to 30 and one aged 30 to 40 years. Bulk TCR alpha and beta repertoires were sequenced longitudinally to track T-cell clones before and after primary and booster YFV17D yellow fever vaccination. Blood samples were taken at several timepoints before and after primary and secondary immunization, and bulk PBMC replicates and cell subsets were isolated.

The treatment or condition label, read with the paper, signifies: live attenuated yellow fever vaccine strain. PBMCs were isolated from peripheral blood using a standard Ficoll-Paque protocol. Dynabeads CD4 and CD8 positive selection kits were used to isolate the CD4 and CD8 T-cell fractions. RNA was extracted with TriZol from bulk PBMCs, CD4 and CD8 fractions, and dextramer-positive and dextramer-negative fractions. TCR cDNA was made using 5'RACE template switching, a step that added a universal primer site and unique molecular identifiers. cDNA synthesis was primed from both the TCR alpha and TCR beta constant segments. Two PCR steps were used to amplify libraries, with sample barcodes and sequencing adapters being added in the second step. Sequencing of the libraries was done on either Illumina HiSeq 2500 (2x100 bp) or NovaSeq (2x150 bp). As for how the authors treated the data: MIGEC handled demultiplexing of reads and collapsing into UMI consensus sequences, while MiXCR performed V(D)J alignment. Vaccine-responding clonotypes were defined with edgeR using replicate PBMC samples, requiring FDR below 0.01 and a log2 fold change above 5 up to day 15. CD4 or CD8 identity was assigned to each bulk clonotype according to whether the clonotype was present at higher abundance in the sequenced CD4 repertoire or the sequenced CD8 repertoire. The public sequencing data were trimmed at Q25 with fastp and processed into clonotypes with MiXCR by TCRdb, which kept only in-frame beta chains. Every distinct CDR3 protein forms one entry, paired with its most common genes and DNA. The V and J calls reflect TCRdb's pipeline rather than the authors' work. The sample table holds fewer than 90,000 distinct CDR3 sequences, of which roughly 6.9% were seen once. The top ten clonotypes cover roughly 35% of the sample.

This clonotype was detected many times. Its antigen has not been determined. No much larger clonotype is one base removed from it; base qualities were not supplied. The CDR3 starts with the cysteine, ends with the valine, and has 15 residues. This entry keeps only the CDR3 DNA: 45 bases, framed from base 1. From a lookup of the germline V gene, CDR1 and CDR2 are SGHTA and FQGNSA. Trimming takes 6 bases off V and 2 bases off J; junction bases not matched to a gene: 6. What the research found in general, with its limitations: Most clones expanded after primary vaccination (approximately 96% of CD4 and approximately 90% of CD8) were re-detected after the booster, suggesting that broad memory maintenance occurred. A small share of clonotypes was detected in both CD4 and CD8 compartments, with the overlap likely arising from convergent recombination. The secondary T-cell response was found to be weaker but faster than the primary response, with a peak reached on day 5 rather than on day 15. Because abundant contaminating clonotypes from the bulk population could be contained in FACS-sorted repertoires, computational filtering was required. Because only a couple of donors were included in the study, the extent to which the findings can be generalized is limited.

The sequences come from CD8+ T cells sorted from PBMCs, collected around 5 days after the first yellow fever vaccination. The chain joins TRBV7-2 to TRBJ2-7, and 11 junction bases match TRBD2. The clonotype originates from a man aged 18 to 29 who received the YFV17D yellow fever vaccine. The CDR3 here reads CASSILAGGTYEQYV. The DNA reads TGTGCCAGCAGTATTCTAGCGGGGGGAACCTACGAGCAGTACGTC.